This is a list of T cell receptor beta chains from one sample in a study of CD8+ T cells in alopecia areata. Sequencing was performed with immunoSEQ multiplex PCR; in TCRdb, only in-frame clones are kept and a portion is missing. The sample records about 220,000 clones, about 50% being singletons. The sequencing here drew on CD4+ T cells sorted from blood, taken at week 4, from a patient treated with tofacitinib. The receptors come from a human donor with alopecia areata. CDR3s include the opening cysteine and the closing phenylalanine or tryptophan. Where a row states a size, it is once, few, many or the class of an expanded clone; other rows omit it.

v_gene: TRBV11-2
j_gene: TRBJ2-3
abundance: .
CDR3aa: CASSLGVGLNTDTQYF

v_gene: TRBV27
j_gene: TRBJ2-2
abundance: many
CDR3aa: CASTLRGLTGELFF

v_gene: TRBV23-1
j_gene: TRBJ1-2
abundance: many
CDR3aa: CASSQSGQGPVYTF

v_gene: TRBV29-1
j_gene: TRBJ1-5
abundance: few
CDR3aa: CSVASGNQPQHF

v_gene: TRBV5-6
j_gene: TRBJ1-4
abundance: .
CDR3aa: CASSRGQGLFNEKLFF

v_gene: TRBV5-6
j_gene: TRBJ2-3
abundance: .
CDR3aa: CASSLPADGNTDTQYF

v_gene: TRBV2
j_gene: TRBJ2-5
abundance: .
CDR3aa: CASSGFEGQETQYF

v_gene: TRBV5-4
j_gene: TRBJ1-2
abundance: .
CDR3aa: CASSLAGPAVNTF

v_gene: TRBV2
j_gene: TRBJ2-5
abundance: .
CDR3aa: CASSWTQETQYF

v_gene: TRBV2
j_gene: TRBJ2-5
abundance: .
CDR3aa: CASSVVGETQYF

v_gene: TRBV29-1
j_gene: TRBJ2-7
abundance: .
CDR3aa: CSVAAESYEQYF

v_gene: TRBV5-6
j_gene: TRBJ1-1
abundance: .
CDR3aa: CASSPGTGGTNTEAFF

v_gene: TRBV2
j_gene: TRBJ2-1
abundance: .
CDR3aa: CASSVGASGEQFF

v_gene: TRBV6-1
j_gene: TRBJ1-6
abundance: .
CDR3aa: CASRKDSYNSPLHF

v_gene: TRBV29-1
j_gene: TRBJ1-6
abundance: .
CDR3aa: CSVEDLRGTKVGPLHF

v_gene: TRBV19
j_gene: TRBJ2-1
abundance: .
CDR3aa: CANLRREHNEQFF

v_gene: TRBV5-1
j_gene: TRBJ1-2
abundance: .
CDR3aa: CASSARNGLTSGNGYTF

v_gene: TRBV4-1
j_gene: TRBJ2-6
abundance: few
CDR3aa: CASSLQRGTTGANVLTF

v_gene: TRBV29-1
j_gene: TRBJ2-1
abundance: .
CDR3aa: CSVAMQGSPYNEQFF

v_gene: TRBV7-6
j_gene: TRBJ1-5
abundance: .
CDR3aa: CASSFDGEQPQHF

v_gene: TRBV5-1
j_gene: TRBJ1-3
abundance: .
CDR3aa: CASSPGQGTGNTIYF

v_gene: TRBV7-8
j_gene: TRBJ2-2
abundance: .
CDR3aa: CASNLEGLVGPGELFF

v_gene: TRBV14
j_gene: TRBJ2-1
abundance: .
CDR3aa: CASSRGGGVFHNEQFF

v_gene: TRBV30
j_gene: TRBJ1-1
abundance: .
CDR3aa: CAWSADRGLMNTEAFF